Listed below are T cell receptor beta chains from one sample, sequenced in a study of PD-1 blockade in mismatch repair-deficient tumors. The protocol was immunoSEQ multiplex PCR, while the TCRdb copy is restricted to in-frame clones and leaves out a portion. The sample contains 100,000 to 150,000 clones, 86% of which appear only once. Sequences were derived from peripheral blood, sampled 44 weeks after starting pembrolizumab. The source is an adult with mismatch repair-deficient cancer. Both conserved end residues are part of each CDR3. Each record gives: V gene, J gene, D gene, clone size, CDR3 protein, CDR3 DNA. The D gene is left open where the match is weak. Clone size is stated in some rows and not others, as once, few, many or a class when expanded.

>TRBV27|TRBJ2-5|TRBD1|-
CASSLSGTGMYQETQYF
TGTGCCAGCAGTTTATCGGGGACAGGGATGTACCAAGAGACCCAGTACTTC
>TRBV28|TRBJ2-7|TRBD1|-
CASSPGQGSSYEQYF
TGTGCCAGCAGTCCCGGACAGGGAAGCTCCTACGAGCAGTACTTC
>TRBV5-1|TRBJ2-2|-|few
CASSVQPFTNTGELFF
TGCGCCAGCAGCGTGCAGCCCTTTACGAACACCGGGGAGCTGTTTTTT
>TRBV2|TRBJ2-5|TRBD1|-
CASSYRGLESGTLQETQYF
TGTGCCAGCAGTTACAGGGGGCTGGAAAGCGGGACGCTCCAAGAGACCCAGTACTTC
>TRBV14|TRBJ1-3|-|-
CASSQDRGGRGNTIYF
TGTGCCAGCAGCCAAGATCGGGGGGGCCGTGGAAACACCATATATTTT
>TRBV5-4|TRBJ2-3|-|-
CASSLVGSTDTQYF
TGTGCCAGCAGCTTGGTCGGAAGCACAGATACGCAGTATTTT
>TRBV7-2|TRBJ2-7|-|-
CASSPGVREQYF
TGTGCCAGCAGCCCTGGGGTCCGCGAGCAGTACTTC
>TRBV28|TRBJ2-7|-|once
CASSLGGEGSGSYEQYF
TGTGCCAGCAGTTTAGGCGGCGAGGGTTCGGGCTCCTACGAGCAGTACTTC
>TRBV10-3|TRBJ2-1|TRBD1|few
CAISDRTGGNEQFF
TGTGCCATCAGTGATCGGACAGGGGGTAATGAGCAGTTCTTC
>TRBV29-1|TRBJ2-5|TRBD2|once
CSVEDGYRGGSFQETQYF
TGCAGCGTTGAAGATGGCTACCGGGGGGGCTCGTTCCAAGAGACCCAGTACTTC
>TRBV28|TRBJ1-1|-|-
CASSLGGDRNTEAFF
TGTGCCAGCAGTTTAGGAGGAGACAGGAACACTGAAGCTTTCTTT
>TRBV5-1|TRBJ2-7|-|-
CASSLVDNSYEQYF
TGCGCCAGCAGCTTGGTCGACAACTCCTACGAGCAGTACTTC
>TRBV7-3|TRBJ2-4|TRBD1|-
CASSTDRGPTKNIQYF
TGTGCCAGCAGCACCGACAGGGGCCCGACCAAAAACATTCAGTACTTC
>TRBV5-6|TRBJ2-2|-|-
CASSLIVNTGELFF
TGTGCCAGCAGCTTGATAGTGAACACCGGGGAGCTGTTTTTT
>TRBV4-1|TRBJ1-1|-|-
CASSQGVTEAFF
TGCGCCAGCAGCCAAGGAGTGACTGAAGCTTTCTTT
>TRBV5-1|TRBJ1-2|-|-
CASSLAAERGYTF
TGCGCCAGCAGCTTGGCCGCCGAGAGGGGCTACACCTTC
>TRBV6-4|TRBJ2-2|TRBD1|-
CASSPQGANTGELFF
TGTGCCAGCAGCCCACAGGGGGCGAACACCGGGGAGCTGTTTTTT
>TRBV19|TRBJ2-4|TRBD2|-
CASSIGLAENIQYF
TGTGCCAGTAGTATAGGCCTAGCGGAAAACATTCAGTACTTC
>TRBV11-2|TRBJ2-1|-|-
CASSISGNEQFF
TGTGCCAGCAGCATATCGGGAAATGAGCAGTTCTTC
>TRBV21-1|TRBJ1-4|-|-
CASRKERARQTNEKLFF
TGTGCCAGCAGAAAAGAACGGGCCCGCCAGACTAATGAAAAACTGTTTTTT
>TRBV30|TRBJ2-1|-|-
CAWSVGASRYYNEQFF
TGTGCCTGGAGTGTAGGGGCTAGCCGATACTACAATGAGCAGTTCTTC
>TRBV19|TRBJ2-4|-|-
CASSIEGQIQYF
TGTGCCAGTAGTATAGAAGGGCAAATTCAGTACTTC
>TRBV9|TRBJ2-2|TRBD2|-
CASSVGDYPTGELFF
TGTGCCAGCAGCGTAGGGGACTACCCCACCGGGGAGCTGTTTTTT
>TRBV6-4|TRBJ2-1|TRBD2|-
CASSDGLAGVSEQFF
TGTGCCAGCAGTGACGGTCTAGCGGGAGTAAGTGAGCAGTTCTTC
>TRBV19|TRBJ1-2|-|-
CATSIIGGYGYTF
TGTGCCACCTCAATCATTGGGGGCTATGGCTACACCTTC
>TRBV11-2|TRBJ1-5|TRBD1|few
CASSPRGQSNQPQHF
TGTGCCAGCAGTCCGAGGGGACAGAGCAATCAGCCCCAGCATTTT
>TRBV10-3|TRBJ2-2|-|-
CAIGLRLGDTGELFF
TGTGCCATCGGTCTAAGGCTCGGGGACACCGGGGAGCTGTTTTTT
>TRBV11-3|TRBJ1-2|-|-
CASSLIGRNYGYTF
TGTGCCAGCAGCTTAATTGGGCGGAACTATGGCTACACCTTC
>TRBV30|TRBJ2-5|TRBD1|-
CAWSGLGTGKETQYF
TGTGCCTGGAGTGGCCTCGGGACAGGCAAAGAGACCCAGTACTTC
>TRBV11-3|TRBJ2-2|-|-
CASSPQGNTGELFF
TGTGCCAGCAGCCCCCAGGGGAACACCGGGGAGCTGTTTTTT
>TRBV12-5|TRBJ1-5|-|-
CASGLQGYNQPQHF
TGTGCTAGTGGTTTACAGGGTTACAATCAGCCCCAGCATTTT
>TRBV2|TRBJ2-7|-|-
CASSPLYEQYF
TGTGCCAGCAGCCCTCTCTACGAGCAGTACTTC
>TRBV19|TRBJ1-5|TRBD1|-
CASSVDRANQPQHF
TGTGCCAGTAGTGTGGACAGGGCCAATCAGCCCCAGCATTTT
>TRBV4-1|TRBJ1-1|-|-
CASSLNYGADTEAFF
TGCGCCAGCAGCCTAAACTATGGGGCGGACACTGAAGCTTTCTTT
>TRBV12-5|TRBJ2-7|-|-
CASGFPLGVTYEQYF
TGTGCTAGTGGTTTCCCCTTGGGGGTCACCTACGAGCAGTACTTC
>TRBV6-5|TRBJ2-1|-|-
CASSYGGGGNEQFF
TGTGCCAGCAGTTACGGGGGAGGGGGAAATGAGCAGTTCTTC